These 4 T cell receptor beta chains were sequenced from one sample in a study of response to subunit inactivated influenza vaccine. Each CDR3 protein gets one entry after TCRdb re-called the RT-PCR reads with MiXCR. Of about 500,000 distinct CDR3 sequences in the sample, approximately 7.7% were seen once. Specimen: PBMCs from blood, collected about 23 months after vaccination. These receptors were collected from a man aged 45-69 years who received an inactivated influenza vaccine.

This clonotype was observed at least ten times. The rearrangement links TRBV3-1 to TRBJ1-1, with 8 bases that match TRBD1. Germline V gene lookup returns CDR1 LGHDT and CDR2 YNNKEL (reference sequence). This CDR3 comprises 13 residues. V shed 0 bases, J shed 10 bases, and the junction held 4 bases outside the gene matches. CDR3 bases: TGTGCCAGCAGCCAAGATCCAGGGACAGGAGCTTTCTTT. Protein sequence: CASSQDPGTGAFF. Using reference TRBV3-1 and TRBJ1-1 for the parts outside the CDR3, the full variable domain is DTAVSQTPKYLVTQMGNDKSIKCEQNLGHDTMYWYKQDSKKFLKIMFSYNNKELIINETVPNRFSPKSPDKAHLNLHINSLELGDSAVYFCASSQDPGTGAFFGQGTRLTVV.

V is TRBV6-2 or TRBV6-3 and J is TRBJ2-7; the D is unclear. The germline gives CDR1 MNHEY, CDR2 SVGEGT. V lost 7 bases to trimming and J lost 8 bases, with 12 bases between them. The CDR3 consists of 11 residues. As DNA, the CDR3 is TGTGCCAGCATCTCAGGAGCACAGCAGTACTTC. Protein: CASISGAQQYF.

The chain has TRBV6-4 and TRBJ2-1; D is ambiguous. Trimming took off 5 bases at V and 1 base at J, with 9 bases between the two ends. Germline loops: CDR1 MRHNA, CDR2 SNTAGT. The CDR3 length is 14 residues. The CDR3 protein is CASSWDRSYNEQFF. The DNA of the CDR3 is TGTGCCAGCAGTTGGGATCGTTCCTACAATGAGCAGTTCTTC.

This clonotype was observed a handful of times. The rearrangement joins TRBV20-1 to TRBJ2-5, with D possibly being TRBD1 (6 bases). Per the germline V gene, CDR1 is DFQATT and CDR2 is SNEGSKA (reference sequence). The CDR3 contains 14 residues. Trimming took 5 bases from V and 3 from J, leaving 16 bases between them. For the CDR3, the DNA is TGCAGTGCTGGGGGCAGAAGGGACAAAGAGACCCAGTACTTC. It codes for CSAGGRRDKETQYF.